This T cell receptor beta chain came from a study of CD8 T cells in ankylosing spondylitis. Study results and caveats: Clones linked to disease were reported to show significant enrichment in matched ankylosing spondylitis synovial fluid. The study identified a TCR beta motif of under 10 highly homologous variants that appeared characteristic of ankylosing spondylitis blood.

The V and J ends lost 2 bases and 1 base, in that order; junction bases with no gene match: 10. This CDR3 is 17 amino acids long. Germline V gene sequence: CDR1 SEHNR, CDR2 FQNEAQ (reference sequence). In making TCR beta libraries, quantitative 5'-RACE with molecular barcodes was used. Using its own MiXCR run on the 5' RACE reads, TCRdb lists one record per CDR3 protein. Among about 540,000 distinct CDR3 sequences listed, 9.5% to 15% were seen once. This clonotype was recorded a few times. As yet, its antigen is unknown. This chain joins TRBV7-9 and TRBJ2-5; 7 bases match TRBD2. This receptor was taken from a male donor with ankylosing spondylitis. Sequenced material: blood, either unsorted or a sorted T cell fraction (not recorded which). The CDR3 here is CASSLPHERDPQETQYF. CDR3 sequence (DNA): TGTGCCAGCAGCTTACCTCACGAGCGGGATCCCCAAGAGACCCAGTACTTC. The full variable domain, completed using reference TRBV7-9 and TRBJ2-5, is DTGVSQNPRHKITKRGQNVTFRCDPISEHNRLYWYRQTLGQGPEFLTYFQNEAQLEKSRLLSDRFSAERPKGSFSTLEIQRTEQGDSAMYLCASSLPHERDPQETQYFGPGTRLLVL.